These 20 T cell receptor beta chains came from one sample sequenced in a study of OX40 agonist ivuxolimab in advanced cancers. TCRdb's table, derived via immunoSEQ multiplex PCR, lists solely in-frame clones and lacks some. The repertoire holds 60,000 to 65,000 clones, with 91% as singletons. The sequencing here drew on CD4+ or CD8+ T cells sorted from blood, taken in a trial of the OX40 agonist ivuxolimab. The receptors derive from an adult with an advanced solid tumor such as melanoma, head and neck, liver or kidney cancer.

The rearrangement joins TRBV28 to TRBJ2-7; 7 bases map to TRBD1. The ends lost 6 bases at V and 0 bases at J; junction bases unmatched: 8. The CDR3 sequence is 15 residues long. Germline CDR1 and CDR2: MDHEN and SYDVKM. In DNA form, the CDR3 reads TGTGCCAGCAGCCTCGGACAGGCCGGCTCCTACGAGCAGTACTTC. It codes for CASSLGQAGSYEQYF.

The chain combines TRBV21-1 with TRBJ2-1; the table assigns TRBD2, which was not confirmed against the DNA. TRBV21-1 is a pseudogene. There are 16 residues in the CDR3. CDR3: CASSKGTSNLIDEQFF. The DNA of the CDR3 is TGTGCCAGCAGCAAAGGCACTAGCAATTTAATCGATGAGCAGTTCTTC.

The chain joins TRBV19 to TRBJ1-5, with D possibly being TRBD1 (5 bases). CDR1 and CDR2 (germline): LNHDA, SQIVND (reference sequence). This CDR3 is 17 amino acids long. V lost 1 base and J lost 5, with 18 bases in between. CDR3 DNA sequence: TGTGCCAGTAGTATAGTATCTTCGAGGCAGGGCTATCAGCCCCAGCATTTT. Its translation is CASSIVSSRQGYQPQHF.

The chain joins TRBV7-3 to TRBJ2-7; TRBD2 agrees at 9 bases. V trimming: 1 base; J trimming: 0 bases; junction bases outside the gene matches: 4. The CDR3 has 16 residues. Germline loops: CDR1 SGHTA, CDR2 FQGTGA. Here the CDR3 reads CASSLRLAGHSYEQYF. The CDR3 nucleotides read TGTGCCAGCAGCTTAAGGCTAGCGGGGCACTCCTACGAGCAGTACTTC.

The J gene is TRBJ1-3, the V gene TRBV7-8, with TRBD1 as a possible D gene (6 bases). The ends were cut back, 1 base at V and 0 bases at J, with 13 bases in the middle. The CDR3 is made up of 17 amino acids. Germline values: CDR1 SGHVS, CDR2 FQNEAQ. DNA for the CDR3: TGTGCCAGCAGCTTAGGGACAGTTATCAGCTCTGGAAACACCATATATTTT. Protein product: CASSLGTVISSGNTIYF. Supplemented by reference TRBV7-8 and TRBJ1-3, the full variable domain reads GAGVSQSPRYKVAKRGQDVALRCDPISGHVSLFWYQQALGQGPEFLTYFQNEAQLDKSGLPSDRFFAERPEGSVSTLKIQRTQQEDSAVYLCASSLGTVISSGNTIYFGEGSWLTVV.

The chain uses TRBV6-1 and TRBJ2-3, with D perhaps TRBD1 (5 bases). The V gene lost 2 bases and the J gene lost 0 bases, with 12 bases spanning the gap. Germline values: CDR1 MNHNS, CDR2 SASEGT. The CDR3 sequence is 16 residues long. Here the CDR3 DNA reads TGTGCCAGCAGTGAATGGCAGGGAAGAAGCACAGATACGCAGTATTTT. Translating it yields CASSEWQGRSTDTQYF.

This chain joins TRBV30 and TRBJ2-5; 7 nucleotides align to TRBD2. J lost 7 bases, V lost 1 base, and 6 bases had no gene match. CDR3 length equals 13 residues. Germline V gene data show CDR1 as GTSNPN and CDR2 as SVGIG (reference sequence). The CDR3 here is CAWSGAGSRTQYF. The CDR3 bases are TGTGCCTGGAGTGGAGCGGGATCCCGGACCCAGTACTTC.

CDR3 loop: CAWSLTGIVTGELFF. As DNA, the CDR3 is TGTGCCTGGAGCCTGACAGGGATCGTGACCGGGGAGCTGTTTTTT. This chain connects TRBV30 to TRBJ2-2; 7 bases agree with TRBD1. In germline, CDR1 is GTSNPN, CDR2 SVGIG (reference sequence). V shed 3 bases and J 5 bases; nucleotides not matched to a gene: 9. This CDR3 is 15 amino acids long.

CDR3 in amino acids: CASMGTQGRGASTDTQYF. The CDR3 DNA reads as TGTGCCAGTATGGGCACACAGGGGAGGGGAGCTAGCACAGATACGCAGTATTTT. The genes are TRBV19 and TRBJ2-3; D is possibly TRBD1 or TRBD2 (7 bases each). With 7 bases removed from V and 0 bases from J, the gap between germline ends came to 23 bases. Germline V gene data show CDR1 as LNHDA and CDR2 as SQIVND (reference sequence). The CDR3 covers 18 residues. Full variable domain (missing parts from reference TRBV19 and TRBJ2-3): DGGITQSPKYLFRKEGQNVTLSCEQNLNHDAMYWYRQDPGQGLRLIYYSQIVNDFQKGDIAEGYSVSREKKESFPLTVTSAQKNPTAFYLCASMGTQGRGASTDTQYFGPGTRLTVL.

The chain joins TRBV5-1 to TRBJ2-1; tentatively, D is TRBD2 (6 bases). The V gene lost 5 bases and the J gene lost 0 bases, with 18 bases spanning the gap. The V gene's germline CDR1 is SGHRS and CDR2 YFSETQ. The CDR3 extends over 17 amino acids. DNA for the CDR3: TGCGCCAGCAGACCCTTGGGGGGAGCGAGCTCCTACAATGAGCAGTTCTTC. Amino acids: CASRPLGGASSYNEQFF.

V gene TRBV5-8 combines with J gene TRBJ1-1, with 9 bases fitting TRBD1. Trimming took 5 bases from V and 7 from J; bases not matched to a gene: 18. From germline, CDR1 is SGHTS and CDR2 YDEGEE. This CDR3 spans 17 amino acids. The CDR3 DNA is TGTGCCAGCAGGTCGAGGGGGACAGGGATTCGGAGTGGTGAAGCTTTCTTT. The encoded protein is CASRSRGTGIRSGEAFF.

This chain links TRBV10-1 with TRBJ2-3; D is unresolved. This CDR3 region has 15 residues. Trimming stripped 0 bases from V and 1 base from J, with 8 bases between. Germline V gives CDR1 WNHNN, CDR2 SYGVQD (reference sequence). The CDR3 is CASSESGARTDTQYF. The CDR3 DNA sequence: TGCGCCAGCAGTGAGTCCGGTGCCCGCACAGATACGCAGTATTTT.

The chain links TRBV7-3 to TRBJ2-7; D might be TRBD1 (6 bases). The germline V gene encodes CDR1 SGHTA and CDR2 FQGTGA. CDR3 length: 16 residues. V shed 5 bases and J shed 4 bases, with 21 bases lying between them. CDR3: CASSTLRQGRSYEQYF. The DNA of the CDR3 is TGTGCCAGCAGCACCCTCCGGCAGGGGAGAAGTTACGAGCAGTACTTC. Together with reference TRBV7-3 and TRBJ2-7, the CDR3 gives the full variable domain: GAGVSQTPSNKVTEKGKYVELRCDPISGHTALYWYRQSLGQGPEFLIYFQGTGAADDSGLPNDRFFAVRPEGSVSTLKIQRTERGDSAVYLCASSTLRQGRSYEQYFGPGTRLTVT.

The chain combines TRBV7-2 with TRBJ2-7; no clear D. Germline V lookup: CDR1 SGHTA, CDR2 FQGNSA. The V end lost 5 bases, the J end lost 0 bases, and 11 bases lay between the germline ends. The CDR3 totals 14 residues. The CDR3 nucleotides read TGTGCCAGCAGCCCGCGACGGTCCTCCTACGAGCAGTACTTC. This sequence encodes CASSPRRSSYEQYF.

This clone was found a few times. This chain links TRBV4-1 with TRBJ2-4; D gene ambiguous. The CDR3 is 14 amino acids. Germline assignment: CDR1 MGHRA and CDR2 YSYEKL. V lost 3 bases, J lost 5 bases, and 11 bases lay in between. The CDR3 sequence: CASSQIPLQNIQYF. In DNA form, the CDR3 reads TGCGCCAGCAGCCAGATCCCACTTCAAAACATTCAGTACTTC.

This clone was found a few times. The J gene is TRBJ2-1, the V gene TRBV19; tentatively, D is TRBD2 (5 bases). V was clipped by 3 bases and J by 7 bases, with 13 bases between them. Germline CDR1 LNHDA, CDR2 SQIVND (reference sequence). The CDR3 is 14 residues long. The CDR3 coding sequence is TGTGCCAGTAGTATTGTAGGGAGAAGGAATGAGCAGTTCTTC. This sequence encodes CASSIVGRRNEQFF.

The chain is built from TRBV27 and TRBJ1-5; 8 bases align to TRBD1. This CDR3 has 16 residues. V was clipped by 5 bases and J by 1 base; unmatched bases: 7. In germline, CDR1 is MNHEY, CDR2 SMNVEV (reference sequence). CDR3 in DNA: TGTGCCAGCAGTCCGTACAGGGGGTCGAGCAATCAGCCCCAGCATTTT. It is translated as CASSPYRGSSNQPQHF.

The J gene is TRBJ1-2, the V gene TRBV28; D ambiguous. The germline V and J ends were trimmed by 4 bases and 4 bases, with 4 bases remaining between them. This CDR3 is 11 amino acids long. Germline CDR1 and CDR2: MDHEN and SYDVKM. The DNA of the CDR3 is TGTGCCAGCAGTTCGGTCTATGGCTACACCTTC. Encoded protein: CASSSVYGYTF.

This sequence joins TRBV9 and TRBJ2-2, with 12 bases identical to TRBD2. V shed 0 bases and J 6 bases; nucleotides not matched to a gene: 3. The CDR3 consists of 16 residues. Germline values: CDR1 SGDLS, CDR2 YYNGEE. Written as DNA, the CDR3 is TGTGCCAGCAGCGTAGAACCTAGCGGGAGGGCCGGGGAGCTGTTTTTT. Translated: CASSVEPSGRAGELFF.

The J gene is TRBJ1-1, the V gene TRBV19; D not resolved. From germline, CDR1 is LNHDA and CDR2 SQIVND (reference sequence). Trimming cost V 9 bases and J 1 base, with 15 bases left between them. The CDR3 is 14 residues long. The CDR3 is CASEGWTANTEAFF. The CDR3, as DNA: TGTGCCAGCGAAGGGTGGACGGCGAACACTGAAGCTTTCTTT.